This T cell receptor (beta chain) appears in the sequencing data of a study of PD-L1 blockade in urothelial cancer. Overall study: Atezolizumab 1,200 mg was given intravenously every 3 weeks, starting 2014. Bladder-origin urothelial cancer in males described twenty-five of the 29 patients. Study findings and constraints: For durable-benefit patients, tumor-associated blood clones expanded more at 3 weeks.

The germline V and J ends were trimmed by 6 bases and 8 bases, with 16 bases remaining between them. The CDR3 is made up of 14 amino acids. CDR1 is MNHEY and CDR2 is SVGAGI in the germline V gene. Comment on this clone: Its specificity is not known.

Time point indicated: pretreatment peripheral blood. Assay used: immunoSEQ multiplex PCR; TCRdb lists only in-frame clones, some missing. The sample has 45,000 to 50,000 clones; approximately 78% are singletons. The gene calls are TRBV6-5 and TRBJ1-4, with a possible D match to TRBD1 (5 bases). This sequence originates from a man aged 50 to 59 with urothelial cancer. Sequenced here: PBMCs, sampled around atezolizumab (anti-PD-L1) treatment. CDR3 amino acids: CASRPTGGLEKLFF. The CDR3, as DNA: TGTGCCAGCAGACCCACAGGCGGCCTGGAAAAACTGTTTTTT.